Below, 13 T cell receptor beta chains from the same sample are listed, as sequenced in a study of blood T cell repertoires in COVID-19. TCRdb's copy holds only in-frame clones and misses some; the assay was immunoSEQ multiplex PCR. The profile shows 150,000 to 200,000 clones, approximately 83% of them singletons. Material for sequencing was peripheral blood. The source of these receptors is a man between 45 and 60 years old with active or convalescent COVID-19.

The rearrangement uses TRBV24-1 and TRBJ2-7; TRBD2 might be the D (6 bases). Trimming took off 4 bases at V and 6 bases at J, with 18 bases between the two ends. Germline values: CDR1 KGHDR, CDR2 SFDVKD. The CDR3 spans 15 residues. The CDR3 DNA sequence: TGTGCCACCAGTGAGGGAGGCAGTAGACCTTTCGAGCAGTACTTC. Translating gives CATSEGGSRPFEQYF.

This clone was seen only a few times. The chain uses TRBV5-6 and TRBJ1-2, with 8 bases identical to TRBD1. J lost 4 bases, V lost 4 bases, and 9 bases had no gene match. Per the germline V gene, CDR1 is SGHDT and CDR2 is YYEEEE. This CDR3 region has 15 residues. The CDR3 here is CASSPQDRETYGYTF. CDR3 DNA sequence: TGTGCCAGCAGCCCACAGGACAGGGAGACCTATGGCTACACCTTC. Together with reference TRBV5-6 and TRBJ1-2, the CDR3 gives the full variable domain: DAGVTQSPTHLIKTRGQQVTLRCSPKSGHDTVSWYQQALGQGPQFIFQYYEEEERQRGNFPDRFSGHQFPNYSSELNVNALLLGDSALYLCASSPQDRETYGYTFGSGTRLTVV.

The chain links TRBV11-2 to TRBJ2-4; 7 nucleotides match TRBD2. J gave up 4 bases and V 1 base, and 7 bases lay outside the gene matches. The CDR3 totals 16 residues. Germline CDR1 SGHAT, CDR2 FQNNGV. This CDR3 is CASSLGTAGGKNIQYF. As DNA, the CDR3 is TGTGCCAGCAGCTTAGGGACGGCCGGGGGGAAAAACATTCAGTACTTC.

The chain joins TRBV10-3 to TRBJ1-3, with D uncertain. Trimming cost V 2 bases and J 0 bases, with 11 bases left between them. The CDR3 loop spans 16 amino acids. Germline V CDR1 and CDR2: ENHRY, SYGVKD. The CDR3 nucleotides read TGTGCCATCAGTGAGATCACTGGAGGCTCTGGAAACACCATATATTTT. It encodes CAISEITGGSGNTIYF.

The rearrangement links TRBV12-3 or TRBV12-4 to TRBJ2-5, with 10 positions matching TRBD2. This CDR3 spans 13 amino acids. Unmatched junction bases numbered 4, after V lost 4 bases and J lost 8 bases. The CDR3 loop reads CASSSLAGKTQYF. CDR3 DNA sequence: TGTGCCAGCAGTTCACTAGCGGGGAAAACCCAGTACTTC.

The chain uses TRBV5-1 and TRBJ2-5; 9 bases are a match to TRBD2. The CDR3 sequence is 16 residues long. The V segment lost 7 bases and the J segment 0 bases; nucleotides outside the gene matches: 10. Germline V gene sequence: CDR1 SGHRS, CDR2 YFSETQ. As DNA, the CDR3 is TGCGCCAGCGCGGCGGGGGGGAATTGGTACCAAGAGACCCAGTACTTC. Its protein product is CASAAGGNWYQETQYF.

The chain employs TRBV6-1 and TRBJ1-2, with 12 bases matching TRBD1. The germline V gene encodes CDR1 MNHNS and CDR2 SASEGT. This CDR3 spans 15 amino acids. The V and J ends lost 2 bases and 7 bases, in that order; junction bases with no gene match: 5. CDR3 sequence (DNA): TGTGCCAGCAGTGAAAGGGGACAGGGGGCCTTTGGCTACACCTTC. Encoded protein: CASSERGQGAFGYTF.

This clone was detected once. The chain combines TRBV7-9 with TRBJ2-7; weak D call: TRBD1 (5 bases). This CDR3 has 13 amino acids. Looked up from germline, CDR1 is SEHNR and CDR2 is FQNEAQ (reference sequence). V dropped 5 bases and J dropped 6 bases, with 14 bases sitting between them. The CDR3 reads CASSIFSGPEQYF. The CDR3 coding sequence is TGTGCCAGCAGCATATTCTCAGGGCCCGAGCAGTACTTC.

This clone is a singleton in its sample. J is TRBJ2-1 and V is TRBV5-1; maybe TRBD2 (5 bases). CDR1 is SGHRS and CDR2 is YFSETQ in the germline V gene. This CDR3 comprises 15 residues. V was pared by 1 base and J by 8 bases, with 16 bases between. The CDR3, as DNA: TGCGCCAGCAGCTTGTCAGGCTCCCCGGAGGATGAGCAGTTCTTC. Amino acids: CASSLSGSPEDEQFF. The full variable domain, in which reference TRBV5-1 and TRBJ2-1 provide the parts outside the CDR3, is KAGVTQTPRYLIKTRGQQVTLSCSPISGHRSVSWYQQTPGQGLQFLFEYFSETQRNKGNFPGRFSGRQFSNSRSEMNVSTLELGDSALYLCASSLSGSPEDEQFFGPGTRLTVL.

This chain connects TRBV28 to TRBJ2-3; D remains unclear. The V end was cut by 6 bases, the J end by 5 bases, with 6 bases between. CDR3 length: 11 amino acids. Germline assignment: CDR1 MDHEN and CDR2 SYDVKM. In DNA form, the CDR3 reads TGTGCCAGCAGCTCGTTAGATACGCAGTATTTT. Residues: CASSSLDTQYF. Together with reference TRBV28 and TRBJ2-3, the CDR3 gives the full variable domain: DVKVTQSSRYLVKRTGEKVFLECVQDMDHENMFWYRQDPGLGLRLIYFSYDVKMKEKGDIPEGYSVSREKKERFSLILESASTNQTSMYLCASSSLDTQYFGPGTRLTVL.

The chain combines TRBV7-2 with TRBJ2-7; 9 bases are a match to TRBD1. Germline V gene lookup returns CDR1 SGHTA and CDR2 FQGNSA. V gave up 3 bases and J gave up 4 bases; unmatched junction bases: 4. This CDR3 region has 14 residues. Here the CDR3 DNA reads TGTGCCAGCAGCTTTCCGGGACAGGGTTACGAGCAGTACTTC. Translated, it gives CASSFPGQGYEQYF.

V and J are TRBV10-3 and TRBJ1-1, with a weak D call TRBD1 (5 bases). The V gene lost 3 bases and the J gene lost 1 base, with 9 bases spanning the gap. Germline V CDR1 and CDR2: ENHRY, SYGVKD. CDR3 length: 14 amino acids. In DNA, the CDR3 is TGTGCCATCAGTGATCAGGGCCAGAACACTGAAGCTTTCTTT. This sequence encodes CAISDQGQNTEAFF.

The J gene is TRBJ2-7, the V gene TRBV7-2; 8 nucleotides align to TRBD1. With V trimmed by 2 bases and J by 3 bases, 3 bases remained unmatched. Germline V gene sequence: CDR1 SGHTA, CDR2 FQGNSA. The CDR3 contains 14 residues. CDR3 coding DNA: TGTGCCAGCAGCTTAAACAGGGGGGTCTACGAGCAGTACTTC. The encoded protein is CASSLNRGVYEQYF.